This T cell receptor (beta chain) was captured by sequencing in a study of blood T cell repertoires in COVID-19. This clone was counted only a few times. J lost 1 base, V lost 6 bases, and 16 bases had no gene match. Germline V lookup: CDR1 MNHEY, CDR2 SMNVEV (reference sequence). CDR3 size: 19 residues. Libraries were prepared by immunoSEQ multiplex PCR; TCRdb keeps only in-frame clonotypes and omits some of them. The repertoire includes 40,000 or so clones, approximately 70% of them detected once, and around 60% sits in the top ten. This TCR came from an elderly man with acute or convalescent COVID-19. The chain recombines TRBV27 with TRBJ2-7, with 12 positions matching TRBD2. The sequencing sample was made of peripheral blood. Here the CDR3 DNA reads TGTGCCAGCAGCCAACTTCTAGCGGGAGGGCGACCCCGGTCCTACGAGCAGTACTTC. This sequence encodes CASSQLLAGGRPRSYEQYF.